The 20 T cell receptor beta chains below were found in one sample sequenced in a study of cytomegalovirus exposure and HLA in healthy donors. Primers for the PCR totalled 60 Vbeta and 13 Jbeta. Produced via immunoSEQ multiplex PCR; TCRdb's table is partial and in-frame only. The repertoire holds 120,000 or so clones, with more than 75% as singletons. The sequenced material came from PBMCs. Receptor source: a young man in good health and CMV-seronegative.

This clone was seen just once. The chain links TRBV19 to TRBJ1-4; D gene ambiguous. Trimming stripped 2 bases from V and 7 bases from J, with 14 bases between. This CDR3 comprises 15 residues. Germline V lookup: CDR1 LNHDA, CDR2 SQIVND (reference sequence). The CDR3 spells CASSIWSGISEKLFF. In nucleotides, the CDR3 is TGTGCCAGTAGTATATGGTCCGGGATTAGTGAAAAACTGTTTTTT.

The chain is built from TRBV13 and TRBJ2-3; TRBD2 is a possible D gene (5 bases). V shed 4 bases and J shed 2 bases, with 19 bases lying between them. This CDR3 region has 17 residues. Germline values: CDR1 PRHDT, CDR2 FYEKMQ (reference sequence). This CDR3 is CASSSQGAARDTDTQYF. The CDR3 nucleotides are TGTGCCAGCAGCTCCCAAGGAGCGGCGAGGGACACAGATACGCAGTATTTT.

The V and J genes are TRBV6-5 and TRBJ1-6; 7 positions agree with TRBD1. V lost 4 bases to trimming and J lost 8 bases; unmatched junction nucleotides: 5. This CDR3 region has 14 residues. Germline assignment: CDR1 MNHEY and CDR2 SVGAGI. As DNA, the CDR3 is TGTGCCAGCAGTTGGACAGGAGGTGATTCACCCCTCCACTTT. Translated: CASSWTGGDSPLHF.

The count of this clone is one. Different DNA sequences within this sample yield the same CDR3. This chain's CDR3 is CASSLPSETQYF. CDR3 nucleotides: TGTGCCAGCAGCTTACCCTCAGAGACCCAGTACTTC. The chain uses TRBV7-2 and TRBJ2-5; D remains unclear. There are 12 residues in the CDR3. CDR1 and CDR2 (germline): SGHTA, FQGNSA. The V and J ends lost 2 bases and 4 bases respectively, with 5 bases between them.

This chain connects TRBV6-5 to TRBJ1-1; tentatively, D is TRBD1 (6 bases). The CDR3 length is 12 residues. Trimming stripped 2 bases from V and 8 bases from J, with 9 bases between. The V gene's germline CDR1 is MNHEY and CDR2 SVGAGI. The DNA for the CDR3 is TGTGCCAGCAGTTACCCGGGACAAGAAGCTTTCTTT. This codes for CASSYPGQEAFF.

This clone was counted between two and nine times. The chain links TRBV19 to TRBJ2-4; D is perhaps TRBD1 (6 bases). This CDR3 region has 14 residues. Trimming removed 2 bases from V and 9 bases from J, with 14 bases in between. Germline CDR1 reads LNHDA; CDR2 reads SQIVND (reference sequence). CDR3 DNA sequence: TGTGCCAGTAGTATACCACAGGGCAGGGGCATTCAGTACTTC. It translates to CASSIPQGRGIQYF.

The chain is built from TRBV7-8 and TRBJ2-5; TRBD2 aligns across 10 bases. V trimming: 3 bases; J trimming: 1 base; junction bases outside the gene matches: 5. CDR1 is SGHVS, CDR2 FQNEAQ, per germline. This CDR3 region has 16 residues. The CDR3 nucleotides are TGTGCCAGCAGCTTCCTAGCGGGGGCCCTCCAAGAGACCCAGTACTTC. It specifies CASSFLAGALQETQYF.

V usage is TRBV19 and J usage is TRBJ1-5; D uncertain. CDR3 length equals 14 residues. Trimming shortened V by 5 bases and J by 6 bases, and 14 bases separated the two germline ends. Germline V gene sequence: CDR1 LNHDA, CDR2 SQIVND (reference sequence). In DNA form, the CDR3 reads TGTGCCAGTAGTTTACCTGCGATCGGTCAGCCCCAGCATTTT. It encodes CASSLPAIGQPQHF. The whole variable domain, remainder taken from reference TRBV19 and TRBJ1-5, is DGGITQSPKYLFRKEGQNVTLSCEQNLNHDAMYWYRQDPGQGLRLIYYSQIVNDFQKGDIAEGYSVSREKKESFPLTVTSAQKNPTAFYLCASSLPAIGQPQHFGDGTRLSIL.

The chain employs TRBV10-2 and TRBJ2-1, with 10 bases matching TRBD2. The V gene end was trimmed by 7 bases and the J gene end by 6 bases; junction bases not matched to a gene: 6. Germline CDR1 is WSHSY and CDR2 is SAAADI. The CDR3 totals 14 residues. CDR3 protein: CASTGLADSNEQFF. The CDR3 DNA follows: TGCGCCAGCACCGGACTAGCGGACTCCAATGAGCAGTTCTTC.

CDR3 nucleotide sequence: TGTGCCAGCAGAGGACAGCCCACTATGAACACTGAAGCTTTCTTT. Translating gives CASRGQPTMNTEAFF. The chain uses TRBV6-1 and TRBJ1-1; a weak D match, TRBD1 (6 bases). V lost 6 bases and J 0 bases, leaving 14 bases between the germline ends. CDR1 is MNHNS, CDR2 SASEGT, per germline. The CDR3 spans 15 residues.

The rearrangement uses TRBV5-5 and TRBJ2-5; 9 bases are shared with TRBD2. The V and J ends lost 4 bases and 4 bases, in that order; junction bases with no gene match: 8. The germline V gene has CDR1 SGHKS and CDR2 YYEKEE (reference sequence). The CDR3 has 15 residues. This CDR3 is CASSTGLAKGETQYF. The DNA for the CDR3 is TGTGCCAGCAGCACGGGACTAGCTAAGGGAGAGACCCAGTACTTC.

Concerning this clone: One end of the junction varies from germline; a read error may be responsible. V is TRBV11-2 and J is TRBJ1-2; 7 bases map to TRBD1. Germline lookup yields CDR1 SGHAT and CDR2 FQNNGV. The CDR3 consists of 13 residues. The CDR3 region is CASSLDRAYGYTF. CDR3 DNA sequence: TGTGCCAGCAGCCTAGACAGGGCCTATGGCTACACCTTC.

The chain links TRBV29-1 to TRBJ2-5; D call uncertain. The CDR3 sequence is 12 residues long. Germline V gene lookup returns CDR1 SQVTM and CDR2 ANQGSEA. The V end lost 4 bases, the J end lost 1 base, and 7 bases lay between the germline ends. The CDR3 loop is CSVGRSQETQYF. In nucleotides, the CDR3 is TGCAGCGTTGGACGGAGCCAAGAGACCCAGTACTTC. Using reference TRBV29-1 and TRBJ2-5 for the parts outside the CDR3, the full variable domain is SAVISQKPSRDICQRGTSLTIQCQVDSQVTMMFWYRQQPGQSLTLIATANQGSEATYESGFVIDKFPISRPNLTFSTLTVSNMSPEDSSIYLCSVGRSQETQYFGPGTRLLVL.

J is TRBJ2-5 and V is TRBV29-1; the match to TRBD2 covers 9 bases. The germline gives CDR1 SQVTM, CDR2 ANQGSEA. This CDR3 has 15 amino acids. Trimming cost V 4 bases and J 4 bases; bases outside gene matches: 10. The CDR3 DNA sequence: TGCAGCGTTGTAGGTAGCGGGGGAGGGGCAGAGACCCAGTACTTC. It specifies CSVVGSGGGAETQYF.

This chain uses TRBV7-2 with TRBJ1-3; a possible D gene is TRBD1 (5 bases). There are 14 residues in the CDR3. CDR1 and CDR2 from the germline V gene are SGHTA and FQGNSA. Trimming took off 2 bases at V and 4 bases at J, with 9 bases between the two ends. CDR3 in amino acids: CASSLQGGGNTIYF. CDR3 sequence (DNA): TGTGCCAGCAGCTTACAGGGAGGAGGAAACACCATATATTTT.

This chain joins TRBV6-5 and TRBJ1-2, with D unresolved. V lost 7 bases to trimming and J lost 7 bases, with 10 bases between them. This CDR3 comprises 11 residues. Germline V CDR1 and CDR2: MNHEY, SVGAGI. The CDR3 protein is CASKRRGGYTF. In DNA, the CDR3 is TGTGCCAGCAAAAGGCGGGGTGGCTACACCTTC.

The chain employs TRBV6-5 and TRBJ2-7; TRBD1 is a possible D gene (6 bases). CDR1 is MNHEY, CDR2 SVGAGI, per germline. Trimming shortened V by 0 bases and J by 2 bases, and 8 bases separated the two germline ends. The CDR3 consists of 14 residues. This CDR3 reads CASSYSDSPYEQYF. CDR3 in DNA: TGTGCCAGCAGTTACTCGGACAGTCCCTACGAGCAGTACTTC.

This sequence joins TRBV19 and TRBJ2-2, with D uncertain. V was trimmed by 2 bases and J by 2 bases, leaving 3 bases between them. The CDR3 loop spans 13 amino acids. From germline, CDR1 is LNHDA and CDR2 SQIVND (reference sequence). The CDR3 protein is CASSILNTGELFF. CDR3 coding DNA: TGTGCCAGTAGTATATTAAACACCGGGGAGCTGTTTTTT.

The CDR3 nucleotides are TGTGCCTGGAGGGCGGACAGGTTAAACACTGAAGCTTTCTTT. This codes for CAWRADRLNTEAFF. The chain uses TRBV30 and TRBJ1-1; 7 bases fit TRBD1. The germline V gene encodes CDR1 GTSNPN and CDR2 SVGIG (reference sequence). The CDR3 runs to 14 residues. Losses at the gene ends were 3 bases for V and 2 bases for J; bases not matched to a gene: 6.

The table lists this clone with a count of one. The chain couples TRBV15 to TRBJ1-3, with no clear D. Trimming removed 0 bases from V and 4 bases from J, with 7 bases in between. This CDR3 contains 14 residues. Germline V lookup: CDR1 LNHNV, CDR2 YYDKDF (reference sequence). The chain's CDR3 is CATSRDLVGNTIYF. The CDR3 nucleotides read TGTGCCACCAGCAGAGATCTTGTGGGAAACACCATATATTTT.